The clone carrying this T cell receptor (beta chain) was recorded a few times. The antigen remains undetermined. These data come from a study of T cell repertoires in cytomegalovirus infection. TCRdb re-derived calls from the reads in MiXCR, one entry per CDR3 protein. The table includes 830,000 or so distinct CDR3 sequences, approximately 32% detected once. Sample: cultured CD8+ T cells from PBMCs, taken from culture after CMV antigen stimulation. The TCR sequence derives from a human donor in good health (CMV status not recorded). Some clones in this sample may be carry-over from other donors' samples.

The CDR3 region is CSARARGTDTQYF. The CDR3 bases are TGCAGTGCTAGAGCCCGGGGCACAGATACGCAGTATTTT. This sequence joins TRBV20-1 and TRBJ2-3; D not resolved. CDR1 DFQATT and CDR2 SNEGSKA come from the germline V gene (reference sequence). This CDR3 spans 13 amino acids. V lost 1 base and J 1 base, leaving 6 bases between the germline ends.